Listed below are T cell receptor beta chains from one sample, sequenced in a study of Graves' ophthalmopathy and Graves' hyperthyroidism. TCRdb redid the calling of the multiplex PCR reads with MiXCR, one entry per CDR3 protein. This sample has 300,000 to 350,000 distinct CDR3 sequences; 17% occur once, and the top ten carry 9% to 15%. Source material: peripheral blood. These receptors all stem from an adult man with Graves' ophthalmopathy. CDR3s include the opening cysteine and the closing phenylalanine or tryptophan. The D gene is left open where the match is weak. Size is stated for part of the rows, as once, few or many counts, or as a class when the clone is expanded.

. TRBJ2-7 many TRBV20-1 TGCAGTGCTAGTTCCCCGGACAGAATTACATACGAGCAGTACTTC CSASSPDRITYEQYF
. TRBJ2-2 many TRBV20-1 TGCAGTGCGAACCCGGGACCCGCGGCCGGGGAGCTGTTTTTT CSANPGPAAGELFF
. TRBJ1-2 many TRBV6-1 TGTGCCAGCAGTCCTTGGACGCCGGAAGGGGGCTACACCTTC CASSPWTPEGGYTF
TRBD1 TRBJ2-7 many TRBV18 TGTGCCAGCAGTTCCGGGACAGCCTACGAGCAGTACTTC CASSSGTAYEQYF
TRBD1 TRBJ1-1 . TRBV18 TGTGCCAGCTCACCCCGGGACAGGGCGTGGACTGAAGCTTTCTTT CASSPRDRAWTEAFF
. TRBJ2-7 . TRBV2 TGTGCCAGCAGTGGGGCAGGGACCTACGAGCAGTACTTC CASSGAGTYEQYF
. TRBJ2-5 many TRBV5-1 TGCGCCAGCAGGGAGGCTCAGCCTTTTAGGGCCCAGTACTTC CASREAQPFRAQYF
TRBD2 TRBJ2-5 many TRBV20-1 TGCAGTGCTAGAGATCGGGGGGTAGGAGAGACCCAGTACTTC CSARDRGVGETQYF
TRBD1 TRBJ1-6 many TRBV20-1 TGCAGTGCCCGGCGCGGGGGGACAGCTTATAATTCACCCCTCCACTTT CSARRGGTAYNSPLHF
. TRBJ1-1 many TRBV28 TGTGCCAGCAGTTTTAAGGGACTGTGGGGGGAAGGGGACACTGAAGCTTTCTTT CASSFKGLWGEGDTEAFF
. TRBJ1-2 many TRBV29-1 TGCAGCGTGGACCGGGACTATGGCTACACCTTC CSVDRDYGYTF
. TRBJ1-1 many TRBV29-1 TGCAGCGTTGGGACGGGGGGCATGAACACTGAAGCTTTCTTT CSVGTGGMNTEAFF
. TRBJ2-2 many TRBV14 TGTGCCAGCAGCGAAACTAGGGCACCCAACGCCGGGGAGCTGTTTTTT CASSETRAPNAGELFF
TRBD2 TRBJ2-2 many TRBV6-5 TGTGCCAGCAGTCCTCCGGGACTAGCTAACGGGGAGCTGTTTTTT CASSPPGLANGELFF
TRBD2 TRBJ2-7 many TRBV20-1 TGCAGTGCCCCCAGCGGGGCTCTCTACGAGCAGTACTTC CSAPSGALYEQYF
. TRBJ1-2 many TRBV5-1 TGCGCCAGCAGCCTGCGGTCTGGGAGAGATGGCTACACCTTC CASSLRSGRDGYTF